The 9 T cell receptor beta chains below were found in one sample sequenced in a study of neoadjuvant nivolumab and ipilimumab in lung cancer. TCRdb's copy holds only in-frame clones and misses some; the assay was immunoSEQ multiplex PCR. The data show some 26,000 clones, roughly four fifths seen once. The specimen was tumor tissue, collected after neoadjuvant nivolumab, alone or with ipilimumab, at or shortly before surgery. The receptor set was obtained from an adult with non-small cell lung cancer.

The CDR3 region is CASRFSGQMNTEAFF. DNA of the CDR3: TGCGCCAGCAGGTTTTCAGGACAGATGAACACTGAAGCTTTCTTT. The chain carries TRBV5-1 and TRBJ1-1, with D possibly matching TRBD1 (6 bases). Deletions cut 5 bases from V and 0 bases from J, with 14 bases between. Germline V gene data show CDR1 as SGHRS and CDR2 as YFSETQ. The CDR3 consists of 15 residues.

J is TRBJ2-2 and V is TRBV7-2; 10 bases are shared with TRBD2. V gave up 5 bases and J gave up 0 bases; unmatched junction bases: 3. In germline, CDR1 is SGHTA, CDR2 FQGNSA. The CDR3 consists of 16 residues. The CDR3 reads CASSPGLASNTGELFF. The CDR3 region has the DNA TGTGCCAGCAGCCCGGGACTAGCGTCGAACACCGGGGAGCTGTTTTTT.

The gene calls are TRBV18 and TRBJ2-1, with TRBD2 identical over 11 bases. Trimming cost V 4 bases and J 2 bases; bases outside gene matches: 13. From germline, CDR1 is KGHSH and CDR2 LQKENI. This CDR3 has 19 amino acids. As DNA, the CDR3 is TGTGCCAGCTCACGAATCTCGTTAGCGGGAGGGCACGCCTACAATGAGCAGTTCTTC. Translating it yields CASSRISLAGGHAYNEQFF.

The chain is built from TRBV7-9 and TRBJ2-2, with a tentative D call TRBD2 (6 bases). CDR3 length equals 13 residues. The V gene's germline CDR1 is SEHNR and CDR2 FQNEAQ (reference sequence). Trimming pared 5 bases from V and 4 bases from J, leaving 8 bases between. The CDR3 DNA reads TGTGCCAGCAGCCGGGACTCCACCGGGGAGCTGTTTTTT. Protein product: CASSRDSTGELFF.

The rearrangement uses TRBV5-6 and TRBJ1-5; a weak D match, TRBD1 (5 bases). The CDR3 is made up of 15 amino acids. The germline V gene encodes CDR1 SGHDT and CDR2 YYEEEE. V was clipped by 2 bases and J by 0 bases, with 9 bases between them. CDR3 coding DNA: TGTGCCAGCAGCTTCGGGGCGGTTAGCAATCAGCCCCAGCATTTT. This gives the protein CASSFGAVSNQPQHF. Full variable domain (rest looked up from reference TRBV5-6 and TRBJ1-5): DAGVTQSPTHLIKTRGQQVTLRCSPKSGHDTVSWYQQALGQGPQFIFQYYEEEERQRGNFPDRFSGHQFPNYSSELNVNALLLGDSALYLCASSFGAVSNQPQHFGDGTRLSIL.

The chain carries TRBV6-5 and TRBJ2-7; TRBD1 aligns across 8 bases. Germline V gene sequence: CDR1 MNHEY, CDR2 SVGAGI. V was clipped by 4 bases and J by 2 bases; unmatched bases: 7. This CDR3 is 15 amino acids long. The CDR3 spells CASSFGQGTPYEQYF. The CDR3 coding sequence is TGTGCCAGCAGTTTCGGACAGGGTACTCCCTACGAGCAGTACTTC.

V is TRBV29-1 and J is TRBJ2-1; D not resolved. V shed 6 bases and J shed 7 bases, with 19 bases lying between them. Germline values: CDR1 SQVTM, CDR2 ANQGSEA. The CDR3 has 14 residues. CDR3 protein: CSVISPQLRNEQFF. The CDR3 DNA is TGCAGCGTCATCTCCCCCCAACTCAGGAATGAGCAGTTCTTC.

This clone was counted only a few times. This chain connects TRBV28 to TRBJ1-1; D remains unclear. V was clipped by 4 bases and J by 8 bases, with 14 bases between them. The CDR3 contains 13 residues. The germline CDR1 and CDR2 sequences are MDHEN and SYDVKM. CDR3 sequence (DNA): TGTGCCAGCAGTTCCGCCCCGCAGGAAGAAGCTTTCTTT. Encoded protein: CASSSAPQEEAFF.

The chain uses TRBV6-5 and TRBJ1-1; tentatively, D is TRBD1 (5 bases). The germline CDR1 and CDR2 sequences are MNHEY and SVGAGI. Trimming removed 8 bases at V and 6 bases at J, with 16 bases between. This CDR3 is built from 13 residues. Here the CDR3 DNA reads TGTGCCAGCGGCTCTCAGGGTATCCCTGAAGCTTTCTTT. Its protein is CASGSQGIPEAFF.